This TCR beta chain was identified in a study of blood T cell repertoires in COVID-19. Turning to the study itself: From the United States, Italy and Spain came samples of acute and convalescent COVID-19. T cells, B-cell-depleted T cells, or PBMCs supplied cDNA or gDNA.

In the original processing: Amplified reference gene primers provided the basis for estimating nucleated cell counts. Only in-frame clones appear in the TCRdb table, and some are missing; sequencing was by immunoSEQ multiplex PCR. V, J and clone size derive from that table, while D and trimming were established from the DNA sequence. This sample carries 250,000 to 350,000 clones, around 80% of them seen once, and the ten largest clones take 0.95% to 1.5%. Per germline, CDR1 MNHEY and CDR2 SMNVEV (reference sequence). V was pared by 4 bases and J by 3 bases, with 12 bases between. This CDR3 contains 15 residues.

Sequenced input: peripheral blood. The receptor was isolated from a woman in her 50s with acute or convalescent COVID-19. The V gene is TRBV27, the J gene TRBJ1-4, with D uncertain. In nucleotides, the CDR3 is TGTGCCAGCAGTTCCCAGGTTACAGCTAATGAAAAACTGTTTTTT. It encodes CASSSQVTANEKLFF.